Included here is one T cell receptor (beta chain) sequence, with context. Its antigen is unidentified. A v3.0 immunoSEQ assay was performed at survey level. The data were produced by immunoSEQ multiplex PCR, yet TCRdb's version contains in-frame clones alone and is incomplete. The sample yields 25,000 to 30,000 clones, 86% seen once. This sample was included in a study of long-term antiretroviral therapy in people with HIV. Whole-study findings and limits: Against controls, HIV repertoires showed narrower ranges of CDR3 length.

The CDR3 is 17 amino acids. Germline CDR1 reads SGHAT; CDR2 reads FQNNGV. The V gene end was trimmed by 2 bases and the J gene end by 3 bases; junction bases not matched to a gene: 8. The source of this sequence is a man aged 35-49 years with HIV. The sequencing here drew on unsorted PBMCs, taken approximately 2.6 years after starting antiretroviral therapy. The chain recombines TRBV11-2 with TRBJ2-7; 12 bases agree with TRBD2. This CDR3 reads CASSLLAGGPKLYEQYF. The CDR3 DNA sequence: TGTGCCAGCAGCTTACTAGCGGGAGGGCCTAAGCTCTACGAGCAGTACTTC. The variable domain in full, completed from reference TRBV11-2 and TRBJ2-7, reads EAGVAQSPRYKIIEKRQSVAFWCNPISGHATLYWYQQILGQGPKLLIQFQNNGVVDDSQLPKDRFSAERLKGVDSTLKIQPAKLEDSAVYLCASSLLAGGPKLYEQYFGPGTRLTVT.